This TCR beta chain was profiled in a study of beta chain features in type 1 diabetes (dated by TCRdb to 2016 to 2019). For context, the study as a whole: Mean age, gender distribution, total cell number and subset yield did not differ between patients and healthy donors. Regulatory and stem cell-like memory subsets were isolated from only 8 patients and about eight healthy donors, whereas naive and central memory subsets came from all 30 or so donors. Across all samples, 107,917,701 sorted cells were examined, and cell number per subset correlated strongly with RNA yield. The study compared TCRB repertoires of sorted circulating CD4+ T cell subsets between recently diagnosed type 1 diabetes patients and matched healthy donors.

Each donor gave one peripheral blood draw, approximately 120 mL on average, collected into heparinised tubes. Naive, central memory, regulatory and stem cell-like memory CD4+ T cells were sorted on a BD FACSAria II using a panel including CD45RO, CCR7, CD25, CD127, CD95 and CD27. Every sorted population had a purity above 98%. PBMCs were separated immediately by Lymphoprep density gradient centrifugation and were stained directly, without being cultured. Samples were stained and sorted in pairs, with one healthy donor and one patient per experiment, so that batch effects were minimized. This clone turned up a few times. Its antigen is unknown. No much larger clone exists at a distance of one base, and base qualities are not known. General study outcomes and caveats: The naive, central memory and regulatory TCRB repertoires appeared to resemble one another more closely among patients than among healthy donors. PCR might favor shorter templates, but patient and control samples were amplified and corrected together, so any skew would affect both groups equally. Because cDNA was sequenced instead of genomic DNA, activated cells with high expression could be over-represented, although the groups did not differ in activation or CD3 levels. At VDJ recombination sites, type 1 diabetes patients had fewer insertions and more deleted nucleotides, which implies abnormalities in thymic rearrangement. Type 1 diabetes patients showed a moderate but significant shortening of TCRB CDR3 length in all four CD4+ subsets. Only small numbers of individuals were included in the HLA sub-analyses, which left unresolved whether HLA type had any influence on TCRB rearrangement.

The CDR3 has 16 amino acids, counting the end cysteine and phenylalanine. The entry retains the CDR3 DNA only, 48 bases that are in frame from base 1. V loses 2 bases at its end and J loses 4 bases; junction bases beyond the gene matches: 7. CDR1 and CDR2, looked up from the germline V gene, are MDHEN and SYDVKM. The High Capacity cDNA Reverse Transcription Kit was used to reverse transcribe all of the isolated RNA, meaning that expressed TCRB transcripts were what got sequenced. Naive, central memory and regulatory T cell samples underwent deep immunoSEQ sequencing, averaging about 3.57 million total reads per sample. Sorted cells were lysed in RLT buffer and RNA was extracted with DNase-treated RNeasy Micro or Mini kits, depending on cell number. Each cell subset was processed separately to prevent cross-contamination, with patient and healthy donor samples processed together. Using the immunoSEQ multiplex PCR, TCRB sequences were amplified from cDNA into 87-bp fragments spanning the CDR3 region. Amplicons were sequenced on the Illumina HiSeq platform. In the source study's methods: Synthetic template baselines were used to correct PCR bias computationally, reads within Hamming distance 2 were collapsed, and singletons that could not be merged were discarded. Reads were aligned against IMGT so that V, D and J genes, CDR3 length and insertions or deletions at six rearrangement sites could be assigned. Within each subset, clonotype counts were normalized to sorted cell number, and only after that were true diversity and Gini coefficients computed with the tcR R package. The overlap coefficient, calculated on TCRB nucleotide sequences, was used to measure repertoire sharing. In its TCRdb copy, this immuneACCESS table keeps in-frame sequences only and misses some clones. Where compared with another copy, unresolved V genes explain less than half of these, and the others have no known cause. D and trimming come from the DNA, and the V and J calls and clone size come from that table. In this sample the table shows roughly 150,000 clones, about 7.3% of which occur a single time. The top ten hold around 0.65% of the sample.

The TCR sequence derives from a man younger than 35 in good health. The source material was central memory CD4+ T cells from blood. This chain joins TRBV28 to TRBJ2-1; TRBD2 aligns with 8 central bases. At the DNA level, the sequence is TGTGCCAGCAGTTTAGGCGCACTAGCGGAATACAATGAGCAGTTCTTC. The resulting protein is CASSLGALAEYNEQFF.